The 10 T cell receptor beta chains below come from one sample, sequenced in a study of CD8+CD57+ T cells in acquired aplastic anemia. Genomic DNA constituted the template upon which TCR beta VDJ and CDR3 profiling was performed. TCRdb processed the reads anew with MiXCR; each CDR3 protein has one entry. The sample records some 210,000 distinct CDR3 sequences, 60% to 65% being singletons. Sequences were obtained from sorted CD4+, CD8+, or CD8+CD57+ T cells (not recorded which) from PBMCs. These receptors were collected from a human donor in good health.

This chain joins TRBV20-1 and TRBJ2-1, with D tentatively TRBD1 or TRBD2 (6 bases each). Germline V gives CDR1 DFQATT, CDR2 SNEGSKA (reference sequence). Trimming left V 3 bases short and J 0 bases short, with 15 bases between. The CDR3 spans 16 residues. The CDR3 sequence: CSARRGAGSSYNEQFF. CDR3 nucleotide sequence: TGCAGTGCTAGGAGGGGGGCGGGGAGCTCCTACAATGAGCAGTTCTTC.

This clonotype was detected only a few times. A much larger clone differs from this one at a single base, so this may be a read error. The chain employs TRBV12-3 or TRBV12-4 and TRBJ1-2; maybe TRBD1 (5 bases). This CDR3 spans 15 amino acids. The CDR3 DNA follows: TGTGCCAGCAGTTACGGCACAGGTGCCCGGGGAGGCTACGCCTTC. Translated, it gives CASSYGTGARGGYAF.

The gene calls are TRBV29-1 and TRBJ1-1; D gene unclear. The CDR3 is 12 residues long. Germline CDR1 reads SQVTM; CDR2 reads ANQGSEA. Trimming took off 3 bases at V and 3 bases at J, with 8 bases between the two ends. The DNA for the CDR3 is TGCAGCGTTGACCCCTGGGACACTGAAGCTTTCTTT. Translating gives CSVDPWDTEAFF.

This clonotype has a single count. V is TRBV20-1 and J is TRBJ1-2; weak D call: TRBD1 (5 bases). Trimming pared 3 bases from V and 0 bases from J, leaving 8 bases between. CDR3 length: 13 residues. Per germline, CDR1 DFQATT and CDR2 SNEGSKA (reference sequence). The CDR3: CSASRDTNYGYTF. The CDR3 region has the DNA TGCAGTGCTAGCAGGGATACTAACTATGGCTACACCTTC.

The CDR3 region is CSAREDKTLGLHGCSLPSYEQYF. The CDR3 nucleotides read TGCAGTGCTAGAGAGGACAAGACTTTGGGCTTGCATGGTTGCAGCTTGCCCAGTTACGAGCAGTACTTC. V gene TRBV20-1 combines with J gene TRBJ2-7; D might be TRBD1 (5 bases). There are 23 residues in the CDR3. V was shortened by 0 bases and J by 4 bases, with 40 bases between the two germline ends. The germline V gene has CDR1 DFQATT and CDR2 SNEGSKA (reference sequence).

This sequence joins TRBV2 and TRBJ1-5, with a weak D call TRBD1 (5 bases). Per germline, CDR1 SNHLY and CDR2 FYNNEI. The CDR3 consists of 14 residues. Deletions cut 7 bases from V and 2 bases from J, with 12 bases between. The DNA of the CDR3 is TGTGCCAGCAAGCAGGGCGGGGGCAATCAGCCCCAGCATTTT. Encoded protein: CASKQGGGNQPQHF.

This CDR3 reads CASSIGTGFGEQYF. The DNA for the CDR3 is TGTGCCAGTAGTATCGGGACAGGTTTCGGCGAGCAGTACTTC. The chain couples TRBV19 to TRBJ2-7; the match to TRBD1 covers 8 bases. Germline V gene data show CDR1 as LNHDA and CDR2 as SQIVND (reference sequence). V dropped 3 bases and J dropped 6; count of bases not matched to a gene: 7. The length of the CDR3 is 14 residues.

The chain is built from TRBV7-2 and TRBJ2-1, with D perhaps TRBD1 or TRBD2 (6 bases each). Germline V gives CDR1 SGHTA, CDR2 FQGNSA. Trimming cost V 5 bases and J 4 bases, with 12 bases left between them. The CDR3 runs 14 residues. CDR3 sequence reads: CASSVKGGYNEQFF. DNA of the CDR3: TGTGCCAGCAGCGTTAAAGGGGGGTACAATGAGCAGTTCTTC.

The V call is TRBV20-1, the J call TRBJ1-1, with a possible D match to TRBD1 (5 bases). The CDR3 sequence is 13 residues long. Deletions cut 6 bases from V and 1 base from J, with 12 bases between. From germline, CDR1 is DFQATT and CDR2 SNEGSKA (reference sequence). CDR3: CSAKGLRNTEAFF. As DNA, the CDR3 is TGCAGTGCCAAGGGGTTACGGAACACTGAAGCTTTCTTT.

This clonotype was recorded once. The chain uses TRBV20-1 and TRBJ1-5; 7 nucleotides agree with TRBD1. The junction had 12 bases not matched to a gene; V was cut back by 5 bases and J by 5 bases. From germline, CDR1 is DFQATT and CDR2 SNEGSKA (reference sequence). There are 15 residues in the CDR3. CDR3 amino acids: CSARTSGTEYQPQHF. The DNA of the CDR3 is TGCAGTGCTCGTACTAGCGGGACAGAGTATCAGCCCCAGCATTTT.